The 5 T cell receptor beta chains in this list originate from one sample, sequenced in a study of blood T cell repertoires in COVID-19. Clones were sequenced by immunoSEQ multiplex PCR, and TCRdb holds only the in-frame ones, with some missing. The sample lists about 300,000 clones; over 75% were seen once. The specimen was PBMCs or T cells enriched from blood (not recorded which). Receptor source: a man aged 30-40 years who had recovered from COVID-19.

This chain's CDR3 is CASVPELDTQYF. DNA of the CDR3: TGTGCCAGCGTCCCCGAGTTAGATACGCAGTATTTT. V is TRBV2 and J is TRBJ2-3; D gene unclear. CDR1 and CDR2 (germline): SNHLY, FYNNEI. V dropped 8 bases and J dropped 5 bases, with 11 bases sitting between them. The CDR3 runs to 12 residues.

This chain joins TRBV7-9 and TRBJ2-7; 9 positions agree with TRBD1. CDR1 is SEHNR and CDR2 is FQNEAQ in the germline V gene (reference sequence). The ends lost 5 bases at V and 5 bases at J; junction bases unmatched: 10. This CDR3 has 15 residues. The CDR3, as DNA: TGTGCCAGCAGCAACAACCGGGACAGGGACCACGAGCAGTACTTC. This translates into CASSNNRDRDHEQYF.

In its sample, this clone was seen many times. DNA of the CDR3: TGTGCCACCCAGTCCCAGTCAAACTATGGCTACACCTTC. It encodes CATQSQSNYGYTF. The chain couples TRBV3-1 (or the pseudogene TRBV3-2) to TRBJ1-2; the D is unclear. The germline V and J ends were trimmed by 10 bases and 2 bases, with 14 bases remaining between them. Per the germline V gene, CDR1 is LGHDT and CDR2 is YNNKEL (reference sequence). CDR3 length: 13 amino acids.

To note about this clone: Additional DNA sequences in this sample encode the identical CDR3. V gene TRBV5-1 combines with J gene TRBJ1-1; D gene ambiguous. Trimming removed 0 bases at V and 1 base at J, with 7 bases between. Germline-derived CDR1 and CDR2 are SGHRS and YFSETQ. The CDR3 totals 14 residues. CDR3 nucleotide sequence: TGCGCCAGCAGCTTGGGACAACAGAACACTGAAGCTTTCTTT. Its translation is CASSLGQQNTEAFF.

In this sample, this clone turned up a few times. The chain joins TRBV5-4 to TRBJ1-2; TRBD1 might be the D (5 bases). Germline lookup yields CDR1 SGHNT and CDR2 YYREEE (reference sequence). This CDR3 contains 13 residues. Deletions cut 0 bases from V and 8 bases from J, with 11 bases between. The chain's CDR3 is CASSLDRNYGYTF. DNA for the CDR3: TGTGCCAGCAGCTTGGACAGGAATTACGGCTACACCTTC.